This T cell receptor beta chain was obtained from a study of blood T cell repertoires in COVID-19. Measured with immunoSEQ multiplex PCR; TCRdb has only the in-frame clones, and not every one. The repertoire consists of some 160,000 clones, with roughly 91% occurring once and the leading ten covering approximately 2.4%. Germline-derived CDR1 and CDR2 are SNHLY and FYNNEI. V gave up 4 bases and J gave up 5 bases, with 9 bases separating them. The CDR3 runs to 13 residues. This receptor was identified in a man younger than 35 with acute or convalescent COVID-19. The chain links TRBV2 to TRBJ1-5, with a tentative D call TRBD1 (5 bases). The material sequenced was peripheral blood. DNA for the CDR3: TGTGCCAGCAGTGGGGGGGGAGATCAGCCCCAGCATTTT. Its protein is CASSGGGDQPQHF.